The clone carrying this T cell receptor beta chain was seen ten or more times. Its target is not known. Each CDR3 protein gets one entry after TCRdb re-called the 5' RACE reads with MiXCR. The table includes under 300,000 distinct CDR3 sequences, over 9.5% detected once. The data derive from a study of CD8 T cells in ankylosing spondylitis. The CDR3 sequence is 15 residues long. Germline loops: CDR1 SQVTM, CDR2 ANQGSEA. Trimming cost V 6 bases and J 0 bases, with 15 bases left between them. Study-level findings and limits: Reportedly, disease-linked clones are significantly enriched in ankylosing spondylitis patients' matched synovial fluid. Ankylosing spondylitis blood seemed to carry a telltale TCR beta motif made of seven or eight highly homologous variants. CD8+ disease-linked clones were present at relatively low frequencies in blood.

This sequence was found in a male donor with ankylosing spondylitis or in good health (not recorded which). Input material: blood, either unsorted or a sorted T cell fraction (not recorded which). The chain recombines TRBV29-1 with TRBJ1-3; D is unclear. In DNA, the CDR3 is TGCAGCGTAGACGACGGACGGACCTCTGGAAACACCATATATTTT. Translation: CSVDDGRTSGNTIYF.